Shown below are 25 T cell receptor beta chains from a single sample sequenced in a study of blood T cell repertoires in COVID-19. Sequencing used immunoSEQ multiplex PCR; TCRdb keeps in-frame clones, though not all of them. The table includes 210,000 or so clones, 83% detected once. Material for sequencing was PBMCs or T cells enriched from blood (not recorded which). The receptor source for this set is a woman in her forties or fifties who had been exposed to COVID-19.

V is TRBV7-9 and J is TRBJ1-1; D unresolved. Trimming shortened V by 5 bases and J by 1 base, and 11 bases separated the two germline ends. The germline CDR1 and CDR2 sequences are SEHNR and FQNEAQ (reference sequence). This CDR3 is built from 14 residues. Written as DNA, the CDR3 is TGTGCCAGCAGCCATCTGGGCCGGAACACTGAAGCTTTCTTT. Translated: CASSHLGRNTEAFF.

The chain links TRBV10-1 to TRBJ2-7; a weak D match, TRBD1 (5 bases). This CDR3 has 14 residues. The germline gives CDR1 WNHNN, CDR2 SYGVQD (reference sequence). The germline V and J ends were trimmed by 6 bases and 5 bases, with 17 bases remaining between them. In nucleotides, the CDR3 is TGCGCCAGCAGCGGCCGGAACAGGTTCCACGAGCAGTACTTC. This gives the protein CASSGRNRFHEQYF.

V and J are TRBV2 and TRBJ1-2; 8 bases map to TRBD1. V was clipped by 4 bases and J by 7 bases; unmatched bases: 5. Germline CDR1 SNHLY, CDR2 FYNNEI. This CDR3 has 13 amino acids. For the CDR3, the DNA is TGTGCCAGCAGTGTTGGACAGGGCTTTGGCTACACCTTC. Protein product: CASSVGQGFGYTF.

This clone was seen ten or more times. The chain combines TRBV6-5 with TRBJ1-1; D is perhaps TRBD1 (6 bases). The CDR3 runs 13 residues. Trimming left V 6 bases short and J 1 base short, with 9 bases between. Germline CDR1 is MNHEY and CDR2 is SVGAGI. The CDR3 DNA reads as TGTGCCAGCAGCCAGGGGCGGAACACTGAAGCTTTCTTT. Its protein product is CASSQGRNTEAFF.

In its sample, this clone was seen a few times. The CDR3: CASSYRDIGNYGYTF. The CDR3 DNA sequence: TGTGCCAGCAGTTATCGGGACATAGGGAACTATGGCTACACCTTC. The V gene is TRBV2, the J gene TRBJ1-2; weak D call: TRBD1 (6 bases). V was clipped by 5 bases and J by 2 bases, with 15 bases between them. The CDR3 runs 15 residues. The germline V gene has CDR1 SNHLY and CDR2 FYNNEI.

The chain recombines TRBV19 with TRBJ1-5, with TRBD1 matching over 8 bases. Germline V gene data show CDR1 as LNHDA and CDR2 as SQIVND (reference sequence). V shed 3 bases and J 1 base; nucleotides not matched to a gene: 5. CDR3 length equals 16 residues. The CDR3 DNA follows: TGTGCCAGTAGTATCGGCGGACAGGGAAGCAATCAGCCCCAGCATTTT. It encodes CASSIGGQGSNQPQHF.

The genes are TRBV11-2 and TRBJ2-5; a possible D gene is TRBD1 (6 bases). Looked up from germline, CDR1 is SGHAT and CDR2 is FQNNGV. The CDR3 is 15 amino acids. V lost 3 bases and J 5 bases, leaving 16 bases between the germline ends. CDR3: CASSFGSGTWETQYF. CDR3 bases: TGTGCCAGCAGCTTTGGGTCCGGGACATGGGAGACCCAGTACTTC.

This clone has a single count. The chain links TRBV7-8 to TRBJ2-1; the match to TRBD2 covers 7 bases. V trimming: 4 bases; J trimming: 10 bases; junction bases outside the gene matches: 10. The CDR3 totals 14 residues. Germline lookup yields CDR1 SGHVS and CDR2 FQNEAQ. The CDR3 DNA is TGTGCCAGCAGCTGGGGGACTACCGCGAGGGAGCAGTTCTTC. Encoded protein: CASSWGTTAREQFF.

V usage is TRBV7-2 and J usage is TRBJ2-1; TRBD1 aligns across 7 bases. The CDR3 is made up of 15 amino acids. CDR1 and CDR2 from the germline V gene are SGHTA and FQGNSA. Trimming cost V 6 bases and J 4 bases; bases outside gene matches: 9. The CDR3 region has the DNA TGTGCCAGCAGTCCCTCCGGGACAGCTTACAATGAGCAGTTCTTC. Translating gives CASSPSGTAYNEQFF.

This sequence joins TRBV5-1 and TRBJ2-7; a possible D gene is TRBD1 (5 bases). Trimming removed 0 bases from V and 6 bases from J, with 13 bases in between. Per the germline V gene, CDR1 is SGHRS and CDR2 is YFSETQ. This CDR3 region has 14 residues. The DNA for the CDR3 is TGCGCCAGCAGCTTGGAGGACCAAAGGGGCGAGCAGTACTTC. This translates into CASSLEDQRGEQYF.

The chain couples TRBV30 to TRBJ1-2; TRBD1 might be the D (6 bases). Trimming took off 7 bases at V and 7 bases at J, with 10 bases between the two ends. CDR1 is GTSNPN and CDR2 is SVGIG in the germline V gene (reference sequence). The CDR3 spans 10 residues. The CDR3 bases are TGTGCCTACAGGGTTATTGGCTACACCTTC. This translates into CAYRVIGYTF.

CDR3 nucleotide sequence: TGCGCCAGCAGCCATGGGACAGGGGGAACCGGGGAGCTGTTTTTT. Its translation: CASSHGTGGTGELFF. This rearrangement joins TRBV5-1 to TRBJ2-2; TRBD1 matches 11 bases. Trimming removed 4 bases from V and 5 bases from J; junction bases left unmatched: 4. Germline-derived CDR1 and CDR2 are SGHRS and YFSETQ. The CDR3 extends over 15 amino acids.

This clone was recorded a few times. The chain has TRBV18 and TRBJ1-5, with TRBD1 matching 7 bases. The CDR3 consists of 14 residues. J gave up 7 bases and V 2 bases, and 5 bases lay outside the gene matches. Germline V gene data show CDR1 as KGHSH and CDR2 as LQKENI. The CDR3 is CASSPEGGGQPQHF. The DNA for the CDR3 is TGTGCCAGCTCACCAGAAGGGGGCGGGCAGCCCCAGCATTTT.

J is TRBJ1-2 and V is TRBV11-2; no firm D call. CDR3 length: 13 amino acids. Germline V gene sequence: CDR1 SGHAT, CDR2 FQNNGV. Trimming left V 4 bases short and J 6 bases short, with 12 bases between. CDR3 DNA sequence: TGTGCCAGCAGCTCCATACAGAGAAATGGCTACACCTTC. Protein product: CASSSIQRNGYTF.

This clone was seen a few times. This sequence joins TRBV2 and TRBJ1-1; tentative D call: TRBD1 (5 bases). V dropped 3 bases and J dropped 6 bases, with 17 bases sitting between them. This CDR3 spans 15 amino acids. Per germline, CDR1 SNHLY and CDR2 FYNNEI. The CDR3, as DNA: TGTGCCAGCAGTGATCAGGTCGGACATCCGTCTGAAGCTTTCTTT. Translating it yields CASSDQVGHPSEAFF.

This clone was observed a single time. The chain has TRBV18 and TRBJ2-1; TRBD2 agrees at 13 bases. Looked up from germline, CDR1 is KGHSH and CDR2 is LQKENI. V shed 5 bases, J shed 4 bases, and the junction held 11 bases outside the gene matches. The CDR3 contains 18 residues. CDR3 sequence reads: CASSSRTGTSGAYNEQFF. The CDR3 bases are TGTGCCAGCTCATCCCGTACCGGGACTAGCGGGGCATACAATGAGCAGTTCTTC.

The chain recombines TRBV7-3 with TRBJ2-7; D ambiguous. The CDR3 has 15 residues. Trimming took 5 bases from V and 3 from J, leaving 17 bases between them. In germline, CDR1 is SGHTA, CDR2 FQGTGA. The CDR3 region is CASSPAPALFYEQYF. CDR3 coding DNA: TGTGCCAGCAGCCCCGCTCCCGCCCTATTCTACGAGCAGTACTTC.

The genes are TRBV6-5 and TRBJ2-7; TRBD2 might be the D (7 bases). Per germline, CDR1 MNHEY and CDR2 SVGAGI. Trimming cost V 5 bases and J 7 bases, with 21 bases left between them. This CDR3 spans 15 amino acids. The CDR3 is CASSPSAGASGEQYF. The CDR3 bases are TGTGCCAGCAGTCCCTCCGCGGGGGCCTCCGGGGAGCAGTACTTC.

The V call is TRBV7-9, the J call TRBJ1-6; TRBD1 agrees at 8 bases. This CDR3 is built from 19 residues. Germline V gene data show CDR1 as SEHNR and CDR2 as FQNEAQ (reference sequence). Trimming at V came to 1 base and at J to 0 bases, leaving 8 bases not matched to a gene. In nucleotides, the CDR3 is TGTGCCAGCAGCTTAGTCGTACAGGGGGGGAGCTCCTATAATTCACCCCTCCACTTT. Translating gives CASSLVVQGGSSYNSPLHF.

The chain is built from TRBV7-9 and TRBJ2-1; D is possibly TRBD2 (6 bases). CDR1 is SEHNR, CDR2 FQNEAQ, per germline (reference sequence). V lost 1 base, J lost 15 bases, and 16 bases lay in between. The CDR3 extends over 13 amino acids. The CDR3 spells CASSLGGGADPFF. In DNA form, the CDR3 reads TGTGCCAGCAGCTTAGGAGGAGGGGCAGACCCGTTCTTC.

V gene TRBV18 combines with J gene TRBJ1-1, with unresolved D. Trimming shortened V by 0 bases and J by 1 base, and 12 bases separated the two germline ends. CDR1 KGHSH and CDR2 LQKENI come from the germline V gene. This CDR3 is built from 16 residues. The CDR3 here is CASSPPIRGGNTEAFF. The CDR3 region has the DNA TGTGCCAGCTCACCACCGATTCGGGGTGGGAACACTGAAGCTTTCTTT. Together with reference TRBV18 and TRBJ1-1, the CDR3 gives the full variable domain: NAGVMQNPRHLVRRRGQEARLRCSPMKGHSHVYWYRQLPEEGLKFMVYLQKENIIDESGMPKERFSAEFPKEGPSILRIQQVVRGDSAAYFCASSPPIRGGNTEAFFGQGTRLTVV.

The CDR3 DNA reads as TGTGCCACCGGGGGGCCCACCACAGATACGCAGTATTTT. Translating gives CATGGPTTDTQYF. The rearrangement links TRBV10-3 to TRBJ2-3, with D possibly matching TRBD2 (7 bases). The CDR3 runs to 13 residues. V lost 10 bases and J 2 bases, leaving 13 bases between the germline ends. Germline-derived CDR1 and CDR2 are ENHRY and SYGVKD.

The chain combines TRBV29-1 with TRBJ2-1; 8 bases align to TRBD1. Germline V gene data show CDR1 as SQVTM and CDR2 as ANQGSEA. V gave up 6 bases and J gave up 4 bases; unmatched junction bases: 8. This CDR3 is built from 14 residues. CDR3 bases: TGCAGCGTGACCGGACAGGGATATTACAATGAGCAGTTCTTC. It codes for CSVTGQGYYNEQFF.

This clone was recorded only once. The chain recombines TRBV4-2 with TRBJ2-3, with a tentative D call TRBD2 (6 bases). V was clipped by 1 base and J by 5 bases, with 16 bases between them. The CDR3 has 16 residues. CDR1 LGHNA and CDR2 YNFKEQ come from the germline V gene. The CDR3 sequence: CASSQGNRGNGDTQYF. The CDR3 DNA reads TGTGCCAGCAGCCAAGGAAATCGGGGGAATGGAGATACGCAGTATTTT.

The chain has TRBV5-1 and TRBJ1-1; tentatively, D is TRBD1 (5 bases). The V gene's germline CDR1 is SGHRS and CDR2 YFSETQ. This CDR3 is built from 15 residues. V was shortened by 4 bases and J by 5 bases, with 18 bases between the two germline ends. CDR3 nucleotides: TGCGCCAGCAGCGAACGGACACAAAAAGGAACTGAAGCTTTCTTT. This sequence encodes CASSERTQKGTEAFF.